The source of this T cell receptor beta chain is a study of blood T cell repertoires in COVID-19. With V trimmed by 7 bases and J by 5 bases, 10 bases remained unmatched. The CDR3 runs 14 residues. The germline gives CDR1 SGHTA, CDR2 FQGNSA. Clones were read by immunoSEQ multiplex PCR, and TCRdb kept only the in-frame ones, dropping some. The repertoire holds 120,000 to 150,000 clones, with more than 80% as singletons. The V and J genes are TRBV7-2 and TRBJ2-5, with 7 bases matching TRBD2. The sequenced sample consisted of peripheral blood. This clonotype was sampled from a man aged 18 to 29 with COVID-19, enrolled during active disease. This CDR3 is CASTLRAGEETQYF. The CDR3 DNA sequence: TGTGCCAGCACCCTAAGGGCGGGAGAGGAGACCCAGTACTTC.